This TCR beta chain was captured in a study of T cell responses to AZD1222 COVID-19 vaccine. Sequencing was performed with immunoSEQ multiplex PCR; in TCRdb, only in-frame clones are kept and a portion is missing. This sample carries just under 95,000 clones, about nine tenths of them seen once, and the ten largest clones take roughly a tenth. A single count supports this clone. The V gene's germline CDR1 is SGHRS and CDR2 YFSETQ. The V end was cut by 4 bases, the J end by 0 bases, with 11 bases between. This CDR3 comprises 14 residues. Sequencing was performed on peripheral blood, taken on day 0 of AZD1222 vaccination. The sequence derives from an adult in good health. The rearrangement joins TRBV5-1 to TRBJ2-7; the D is unclear. CDR3 nucleotide sequence: TGCGCCAGCAGCGAGCAGACGAGCTCCTACGAGCAGTACTTC. Encoded protein: CASSEQTSSYEQYF.